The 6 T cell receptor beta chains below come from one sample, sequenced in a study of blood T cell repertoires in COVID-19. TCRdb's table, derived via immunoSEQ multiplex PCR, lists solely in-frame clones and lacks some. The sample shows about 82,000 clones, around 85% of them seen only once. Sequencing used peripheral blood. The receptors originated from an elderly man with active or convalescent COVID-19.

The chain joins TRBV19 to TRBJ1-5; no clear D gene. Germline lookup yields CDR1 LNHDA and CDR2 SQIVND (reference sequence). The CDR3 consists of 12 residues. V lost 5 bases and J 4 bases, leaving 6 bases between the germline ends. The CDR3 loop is CASSFRNQPQHF. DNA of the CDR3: TGTGCCAGTAGTTTTAGAAATCAGCCCCAGCATTTT.

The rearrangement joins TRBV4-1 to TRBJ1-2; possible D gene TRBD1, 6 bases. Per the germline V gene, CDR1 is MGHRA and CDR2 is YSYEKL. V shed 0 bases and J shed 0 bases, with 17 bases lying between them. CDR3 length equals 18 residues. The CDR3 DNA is TGCGCCAGCAGCCAAGATATGGGGGGGCGTCGACCTAACTATGGCTACACCTTC. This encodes CASSQDMGGRRPNYGYTF.

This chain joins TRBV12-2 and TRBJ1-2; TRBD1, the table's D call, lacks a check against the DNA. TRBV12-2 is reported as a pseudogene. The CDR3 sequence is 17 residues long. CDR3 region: CASRQDRNPLLPYGYTF. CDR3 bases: TGTGCAAGTCGCCAGGACAGGAATCCTCTGCTCCCCTATGGCTACACCTTC.

The DNA for the CDR3 is TGTGCCAGCAGTTCCCAGGTTCTCCAAGAGACCCAGTACTTC. Protein: CASSSQVLQETQYF. This chain links TRBV28 with TRBJ2-5, with no clear D. Deletions cut 4 bases from V and 1 base from J, with 10 bases between. CDR3 size: 14 residues. CDR1 and CDR2 (germline): MDHEN, SYDVKM.

This CDR3 reads CATSGFQASNSPLHF. CDR3 DNA sequence: TGTGCCACCAGTGGCTTTCAGGCCTCGAATTCACCCCTCCACTTT. The J gene is TRBJ1-6, the V gene TRBV24-1; no firm D call. Per germline, CDR1 KGHDR and CDR2 SFDVKD. V lost 5 bases and J 7 bases, leaving 14 bases between the germline ends. This CDR3 region has 15 residues.

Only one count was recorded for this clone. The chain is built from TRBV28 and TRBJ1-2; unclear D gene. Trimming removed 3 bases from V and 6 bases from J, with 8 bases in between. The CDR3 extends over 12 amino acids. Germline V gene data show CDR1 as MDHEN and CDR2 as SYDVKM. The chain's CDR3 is CASSLFGNGYTF. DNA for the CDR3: TGTGCCAGCAGTTTGTTCGGGAATGGCTACACCTTC.